Below, 6 T cell receptor beta chains from the same sample are listed, as sequenced in a study of cytomegalovirus exposure and HLA in healthy donors. The PCR contained 60 Vbeta and 13 Jbeta primers. Assay used: immunoSEQ multiplex PCR; TCRdb lists only in-frame clones, some missing. The table lists about 300,000 clones, 86% of them singletons. Sequencing input: PBMCs. The receptors originated from a man between 35 and 55 years old in good health and CMV-seropositive.

The chain employs TRBV7-9 and TRBJ1-2; tentative D call: TRBD1 (6 bases). CDR1 and CDR2 (germline): SEHNR, FQNEAQ (reference sequence). The CDR3 totals 13 residues. V lost 6 bases and J lost 8, with 16 bases in between. Here the CDR3 reads CASRPTGTGGYTF. In DNA, the CDR3 is TGTGCCAGCAGGCCTACAGGGACGGGCGGCTACACCTTC. The whole variable domain, filled in from reference TRBV7-9 and TRBJ1-2, reads DTGVSQNPRHKITKRGQNVTFRCDPISEHNRLYWYRQTLGQGPEFLTYFQNEAQLEKSRLLSDRFSAERPKGSFSTLEIQRTEQGDSAMYLCASRPTGTGGYTFGSGTRLTVV.

This chain links TRBV5-8 with TRBJ2-3; TRBD1 aligns across 8 bases. The CDR3 runs to 16 residues. V shed 3 bases and J 2 bases; nucleotides not matched to a gene: 8. Germline V lookup: CDR1 SGHTS, CDR2 YDEGEE. The CDR3 DNA follows: TGTGCCAGCAGCTCCCTGGGGGGACAGGACACAGATACGCAGTATTTT. It codes for CASSSLGGQDTDTQYF.

CDR3 nucleotide sequence: TGTGCCAGCTCACCCTCCCAGCGGGAGATAAATGAGCAGTTCTTC. Its translation: CASSPSQREINEQFF. The rearrangement joins TRBV18 to TRBJ2-1; TRBD2 matches 8 bases. J lost 7 bases, V lost 3 bases, and 8 bases had no gene match. Germline-derived CDR1 and CDR2 are KGHSH and LQKENI. The CDR3 totals 15 residues.

The chain is built from TRBV9 and TRBJ2-3; 8 bases fit TRBD2. V shed 5 bases and J 5 bases; nucleotides not matched to a gene: 13. The CDR3 runs to 16 residues. Germline assignment: CDR1 SGDLS and CDR2 YYNGEE. Here the CDR3 DNA reads TGTGCCAGCAGTTTTAATTTGCGGGAGGACGGAGATACGCAGTATTTT. Translating gives CASSFNLREDGDTQYF.

The CDR3 is CASSVWDSIGQPQHF. In nucleotides, the CDR3 is TGTGCCAGCAGCGTCTGGGACTCTATAGGACAACCCCAGCATTTT. The chain recombines TRBV7-8 with TRBJ1-5, with TRBD1 as a possible D gene (5 bases). Germline loops: CDR1 SGHVS, CDR2 FQNEAQ. The CDR3 spans 15 residues. V lost 5 bases and J lost 10, with 21 bases in between.

The chain has TRBV9 and TRBJ2-6; 7 bases match TRBD1. Trimming at V came to 3 bases and at J to 0 bases, leaving 6 bases not matched to a gene. CDR3 length equals 17 residues. The germline V gene encodes CDR1 SGDLS and CDR2 YYNGEE. CDR3 amino acids: CASSGETGTSGANVLTF. The CDR3 DNA reads TGTGCCAGCAGCGGCGAGACAGGGACCTCTGGGGCCAACGTCCTGACTTTC.